The TCR beta chain described here comes from a study of a mutant IDH1 vaccine in newly diagnosed glioma. Study as a whole: Eight vaccine doses were administered to patients at weeks 1, 3, 5, 7, 11, 15, 19 and 23.

Assay: immunoSEQ multiplex PCR; the TCRdb copy retains only in-frame clones and omits some. This sample has tens of thousands of clones, with around 79% found just once. Turning to this clone: Its target is not known.

Noted time point: week 23, last vaccination. The content of each vaccine dose was 300 ug of mutant IDH1 20-mer peptide, and topical imiquimod accompanied it. The donors' diagnosis was new WHO grade 3 or 4 astrocytoma that was IDH1-mutant and ATRX-lost. The clonotype comes from a woman in her thirties or forties with glioma. Some clones in this sample may be carry-over from other donors' samples. Sequences were derived from PBMCs, sampled from a glioma patient whose treatment included an IDH1 peptide vaccine.

The CDR3 loop is CATSAGGSGANVLTF. DNA for the CDR3: TGTGCCACCAGCGCCGGGGGCTCAGGGGCCAACGTCCTGACTTTC. The V gene is TRBV15, the J gene TRBJ2-6; D is perhaps TRBD1 or TRBD2 (6 bases each). The V end was cut by 5 bases, the J end by 4 bases, with 12 bases between. The germline V gene has CDR1 LNHNV and CDR2 YYDKDF (reference sequence). The CDR3 has 15 amino acids.